The sequence of this T cell receptor beta chain was determined in a study of vaccination and CD4 T cells after COVID-19. Turning to the study itself: Investigators took post-vaccine samples a median about 65 days after dose two, within a range of 14 to 241.

An Oncomine TCR Beta short-read assay was used to sequence the DNA from cultured CD4+ T cells. One entry per CDR3 protein results from TCRdb running MiXCR on the PCR reads. The sample carries under 25,000 distinct CDR3 sequences, 67% recorded once. On this clonotype itself: Its cognate antigen is unknown.

Whole-study findings and limits: When vaccine-specific clones from convalescent patients were examined, 304 of 307 were spike mono-reactive. Clonotypes reactive to SARS-CoV-2 had a median that went up from roughly 19 to 38, but not significantly.

The sample's treatment: roughly nine-day PBMC culture with coronavirus spike peptide pools or control peptides (ViraFEST assay). CDR3 length: 17 amino acids. CDR1 is DFQATT and CDR2 is SNEGSKA in the germline V gene (reference sequence). The trim removed 3 bases at V and 6 bases at J, leaving 17 bases unmatched. V is TRBV20-1 and J is TRBJ2-7; 10 positions agree with TRBD1. This receptor was obtained from a human donor who had recovered from COVID-19. The sample was CD4+ T cells from blood, cultured in vitro. CDR3 in DNA: TGCAGTGCTAGTAACCAAAGAGGGACAGGGGTTATAGGCGAGCAGTACTTC. As protein: CSASNQRGTGVIGEQYF.